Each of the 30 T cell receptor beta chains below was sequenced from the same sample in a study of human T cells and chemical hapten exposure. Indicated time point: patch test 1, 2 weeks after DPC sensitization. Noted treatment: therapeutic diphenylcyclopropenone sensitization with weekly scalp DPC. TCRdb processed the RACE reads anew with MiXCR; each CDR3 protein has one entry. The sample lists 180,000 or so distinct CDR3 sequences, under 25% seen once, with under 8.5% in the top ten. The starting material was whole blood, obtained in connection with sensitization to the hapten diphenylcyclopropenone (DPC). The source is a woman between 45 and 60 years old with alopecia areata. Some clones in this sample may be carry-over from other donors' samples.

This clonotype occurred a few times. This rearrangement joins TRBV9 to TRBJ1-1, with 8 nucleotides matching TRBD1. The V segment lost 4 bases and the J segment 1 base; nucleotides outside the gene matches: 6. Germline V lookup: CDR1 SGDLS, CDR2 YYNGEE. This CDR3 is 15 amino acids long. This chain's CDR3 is CASSPWTGQNTEAFF. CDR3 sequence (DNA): TGTGCCAGCAGCCCCTGGACAGGGCAGAACACTGAAGCTTTCTTT.

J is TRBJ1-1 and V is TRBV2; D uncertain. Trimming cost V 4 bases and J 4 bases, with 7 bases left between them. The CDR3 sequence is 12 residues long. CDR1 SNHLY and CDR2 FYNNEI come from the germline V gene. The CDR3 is CASSGTGTEAFF. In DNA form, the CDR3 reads TGTGCCAGCAGTGGGACTGGCACTGAAGCTTTCTTT. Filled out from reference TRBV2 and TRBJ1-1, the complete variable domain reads EPEVTQTPSHQVTQMGQEVILRCVPISNHLYFYWYRQILGQKVEFLVSFYNNEISEKSEIFDDQFSVERPDGSNFTLKIRSTKLEDSAMYFCASSGTGTEAFFGQGTRLTVV.

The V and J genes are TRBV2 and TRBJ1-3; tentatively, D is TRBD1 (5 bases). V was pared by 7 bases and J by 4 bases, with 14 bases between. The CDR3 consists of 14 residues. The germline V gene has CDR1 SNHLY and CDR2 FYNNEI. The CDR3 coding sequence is TGTGCCAGCACCAATTCTCCAGGGGGAAACACCATATATTTT. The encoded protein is CASTNSPGGNTIYF.

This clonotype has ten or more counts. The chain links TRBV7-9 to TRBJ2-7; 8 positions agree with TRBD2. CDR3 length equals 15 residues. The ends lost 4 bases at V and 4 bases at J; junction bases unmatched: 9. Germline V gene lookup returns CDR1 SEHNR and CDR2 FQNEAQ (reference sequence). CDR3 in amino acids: CASSSGLGSTYEQYF. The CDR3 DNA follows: TGTGCCAGCAGCTCGGGACTAGGATCCACTTACGAGCAGTACTTC. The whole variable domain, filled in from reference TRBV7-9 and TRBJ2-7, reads DTGVSQNPRHKITKRGQNVTFRCDPISEHNRLYWYRQTLGQGPEFLTYFQNEAQLEKSRLLSDRFSAERPKGSFSTLEIQRTEQGDSAMYLCASSSGLGSTYEQYFGPGTRLTVT.

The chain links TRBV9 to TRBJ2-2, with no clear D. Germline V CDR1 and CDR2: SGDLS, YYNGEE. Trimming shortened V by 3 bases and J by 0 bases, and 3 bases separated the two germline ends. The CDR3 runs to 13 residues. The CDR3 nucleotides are TGTGCCAGCAGCGAGGCGAACACCGGGGAGCTGTTTTTT. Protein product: CASSEANTGELFF.

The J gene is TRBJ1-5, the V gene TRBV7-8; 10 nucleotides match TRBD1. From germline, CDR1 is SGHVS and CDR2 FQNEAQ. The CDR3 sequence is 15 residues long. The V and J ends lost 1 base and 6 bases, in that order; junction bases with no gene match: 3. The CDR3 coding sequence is TGTGCCAGCAGCTTAGAGAGGACAGGGGGTCAGCCCCAGCATTTT. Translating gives CASSLERTGGQPQHF.

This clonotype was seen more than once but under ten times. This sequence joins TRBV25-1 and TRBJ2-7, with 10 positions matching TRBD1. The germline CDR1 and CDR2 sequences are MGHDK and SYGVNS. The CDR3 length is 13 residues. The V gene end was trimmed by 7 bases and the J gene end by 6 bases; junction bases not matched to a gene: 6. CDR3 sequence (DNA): TGTGCCAGCAAAGTCGGGACAGGGGCCGAGCAGTACTTC. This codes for CASKVGTGAEQYF.

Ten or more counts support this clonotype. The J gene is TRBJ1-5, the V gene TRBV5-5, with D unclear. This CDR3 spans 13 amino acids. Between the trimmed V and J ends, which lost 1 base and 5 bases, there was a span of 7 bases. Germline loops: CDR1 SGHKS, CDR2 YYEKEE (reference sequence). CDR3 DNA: TGTGCCAGCAGCTTGTCGGCTTATCAGCCCCAGCATTTT. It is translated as CASSLSAYQPQHF. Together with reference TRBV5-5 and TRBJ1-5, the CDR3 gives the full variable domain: DAGVTQSPTHLIKTRGQQVTLRCSPISGHKSVSWYQQVLGQGPQFIFQYYEKEERGRGNFPDRFSARQFPNYSSELNVNALLLGDSALYLCASSLSAYQPQHFGDGTRLSIL.

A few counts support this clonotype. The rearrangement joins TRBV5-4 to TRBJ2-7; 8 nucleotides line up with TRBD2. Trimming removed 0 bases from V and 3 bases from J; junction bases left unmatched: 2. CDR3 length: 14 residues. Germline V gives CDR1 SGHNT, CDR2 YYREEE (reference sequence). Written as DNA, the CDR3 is TGTGCCAGCAGCTTGGCACTAGCGGACTACGAGCAGTACTTC. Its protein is CASSLALADYEQYF.

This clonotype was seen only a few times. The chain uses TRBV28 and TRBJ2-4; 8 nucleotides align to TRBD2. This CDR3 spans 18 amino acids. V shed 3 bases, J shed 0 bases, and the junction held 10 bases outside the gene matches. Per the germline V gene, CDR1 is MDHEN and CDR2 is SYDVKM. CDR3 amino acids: CASSFSSGFRLAKNIQYF. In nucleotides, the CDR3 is TGTGCCAGCAGTTTTTCTAGCGGGTTCAGACTAGCCAAAAACATTCAGTACTTC.

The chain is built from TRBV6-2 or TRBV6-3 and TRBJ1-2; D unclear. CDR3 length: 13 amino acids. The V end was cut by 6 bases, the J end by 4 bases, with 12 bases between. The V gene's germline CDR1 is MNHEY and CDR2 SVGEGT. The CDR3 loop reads CASRGSSTYGYTF. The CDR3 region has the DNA TGTGCCAGCAGGGGTTCATCCACCTATGGCTACACCTTC.

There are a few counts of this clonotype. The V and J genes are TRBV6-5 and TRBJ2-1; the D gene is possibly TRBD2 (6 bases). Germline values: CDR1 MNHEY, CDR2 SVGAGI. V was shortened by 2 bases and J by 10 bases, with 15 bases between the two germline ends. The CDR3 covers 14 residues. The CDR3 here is CASSYLPGGREQFF. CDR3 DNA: TGTGCCAGCAGTTACCTCCCCGGGGGAAGGGAGCAGTTCTTC.

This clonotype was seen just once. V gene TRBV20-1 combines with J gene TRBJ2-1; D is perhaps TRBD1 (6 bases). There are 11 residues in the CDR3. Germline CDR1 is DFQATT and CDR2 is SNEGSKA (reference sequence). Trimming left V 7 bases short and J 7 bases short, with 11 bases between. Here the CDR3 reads CSVPDSNEQFF. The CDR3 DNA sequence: TGCAGTGTCCCGGACAGTAATGAGCAGTTCTTC.

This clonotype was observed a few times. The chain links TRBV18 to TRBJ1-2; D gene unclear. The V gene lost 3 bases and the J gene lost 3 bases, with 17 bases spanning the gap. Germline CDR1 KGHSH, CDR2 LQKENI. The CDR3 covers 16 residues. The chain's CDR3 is CASSPTPGRRDYGYTF. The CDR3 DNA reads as TGTGCCAGCTCACCTACCCCTGGGCGGAGAGACTATGGCTACACCTTC. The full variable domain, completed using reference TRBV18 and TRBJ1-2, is NAGVMQNPRHLVRRRGQEARLRCSPMKGHSHVYWYRQLPEEGLKFMVYLQKENIIDESGMPKERFSAEFPKEGPSILRIQQVVRGDSAAYFCASSPTPGRRDYGYTFGSGTRLTVV.

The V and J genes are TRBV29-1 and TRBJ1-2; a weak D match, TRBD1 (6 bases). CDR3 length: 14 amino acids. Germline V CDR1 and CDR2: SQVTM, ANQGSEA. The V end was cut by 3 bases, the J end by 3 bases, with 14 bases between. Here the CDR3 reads CSVDAGGRDYGYTF. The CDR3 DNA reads TGCAGCGTTGATGCGGGGGGGCGCGACTATGGCTACACCTTC.

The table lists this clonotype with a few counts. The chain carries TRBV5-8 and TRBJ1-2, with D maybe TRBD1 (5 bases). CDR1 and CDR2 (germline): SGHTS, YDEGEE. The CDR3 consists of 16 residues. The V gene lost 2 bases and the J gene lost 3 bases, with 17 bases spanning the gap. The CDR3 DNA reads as TGTGCCAGCAGCTTTTTGCGAGGGGCCTCTGACTATGGCTACACCTTC. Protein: CASSFLRGASDYGYTF. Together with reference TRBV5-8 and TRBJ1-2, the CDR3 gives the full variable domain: EAGVTQSPTHLIKTRGQQATLRCSPISGHTSVYWYQQALGLGLQFLLWYDEGEERNRGNFPPRFSGRQFPNYSSELNVNALELEDSALYLCASSFLRGASDYGYTFGSGTRLTVV.

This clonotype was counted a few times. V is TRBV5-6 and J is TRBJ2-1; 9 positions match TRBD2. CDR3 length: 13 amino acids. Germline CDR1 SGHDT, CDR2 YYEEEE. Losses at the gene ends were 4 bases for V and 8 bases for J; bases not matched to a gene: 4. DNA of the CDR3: TGTGCCAGCAGCCTAGCGGGACACGATGAGCAGTTCTTC. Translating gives CASSLAGHDEQFF.

This CDR3 is CSARGLASNQPQHF. The CDR3 DNA is TGCAGTGCTAGGGGACTTGCTAGCAATCAGCCCCAGCATTTT. This rearrangement joins TRBV20-1 to TRBJ1-5, with TRBD1 as a possible D gene (5 bases). The CDR3 totals 14 residues. The ends were cut back, 3 bases at V and 0 bases at J, with 9 bases in the middle. CDR1 DFQATT and CDR2 SNEGSKA come from the germline V gene (reference sequence).

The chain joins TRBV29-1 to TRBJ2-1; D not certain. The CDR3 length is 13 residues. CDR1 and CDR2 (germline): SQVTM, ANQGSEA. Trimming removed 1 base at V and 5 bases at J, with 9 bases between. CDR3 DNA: TGCAGCGTTGAAGTAATTAGGGACAATGAGCAGTTCTTC. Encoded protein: CSVEVIRDNEQFF.

The CDR3: CSASLGLLLTYNEQFF. The CDR3, as DNA: TGCAGTGCTTCGTTAGGCCTCCTCCTAACCTACAATGAGCAGTTCTTC. The chain recombines TRBV20-1 with TRBJ2-1, with D uncertain. CDR3 length equals 16 residues. V shed 5 bases and J shed 2 bases, with 19 bases lying between them. Germline CDR1 DFQATT, CDR2 SNEGSKA (reference sequence).

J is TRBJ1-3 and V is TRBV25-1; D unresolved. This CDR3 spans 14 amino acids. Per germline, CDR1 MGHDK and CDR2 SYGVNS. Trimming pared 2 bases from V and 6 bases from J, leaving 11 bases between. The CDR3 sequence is CASSEPGPVNTIYF. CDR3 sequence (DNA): TGTGCCAGCAGTGAACCAGGACCGGTAAACACCATATATTTT.

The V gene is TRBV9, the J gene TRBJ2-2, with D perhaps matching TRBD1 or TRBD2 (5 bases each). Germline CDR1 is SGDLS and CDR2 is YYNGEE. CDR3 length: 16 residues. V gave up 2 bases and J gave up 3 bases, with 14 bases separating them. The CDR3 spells CASSVRGDADTGELFF. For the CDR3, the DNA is TGTGCCAGCAGCGTCCGGGGCGACGCTGACACCGGGGAGCTGTTTTTT.

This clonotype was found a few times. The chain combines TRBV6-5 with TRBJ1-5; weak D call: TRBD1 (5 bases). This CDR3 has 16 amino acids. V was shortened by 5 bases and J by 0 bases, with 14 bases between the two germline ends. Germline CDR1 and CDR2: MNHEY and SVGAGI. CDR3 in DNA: TGTGCCAGCAGTCCTGGGGGGTATGGTAGCAATCAGCCCCAGCATTTT. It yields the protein CASSPGGYGSNQPQHF.

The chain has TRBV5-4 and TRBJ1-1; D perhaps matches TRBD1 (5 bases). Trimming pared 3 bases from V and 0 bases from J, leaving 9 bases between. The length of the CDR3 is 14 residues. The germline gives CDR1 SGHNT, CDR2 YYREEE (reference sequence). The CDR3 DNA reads TGTGCCAGCAGCTATAAGGGGATGAACACTGAAGCTTTCTTT. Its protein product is CASSYKGMNTEAFF.

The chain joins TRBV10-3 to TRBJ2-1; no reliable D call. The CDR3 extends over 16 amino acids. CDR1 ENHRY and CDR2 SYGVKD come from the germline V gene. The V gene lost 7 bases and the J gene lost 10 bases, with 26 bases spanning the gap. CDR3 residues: CAIMDRGPSTLKEQFF. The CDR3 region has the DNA TGTGCCATCATGGACCGTGGGCCCAGTACCCTGAAAGAGCAGTTCTTC.

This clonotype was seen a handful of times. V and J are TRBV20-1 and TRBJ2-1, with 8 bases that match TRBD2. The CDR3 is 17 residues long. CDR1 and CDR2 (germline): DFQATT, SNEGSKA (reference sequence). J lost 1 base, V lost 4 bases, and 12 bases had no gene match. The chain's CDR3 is CSAKSSLAGRSYNEQFF. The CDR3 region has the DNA TGCAGTGCTAAATCATCCTTAGCGGGACGTTCCTACAATGAGCAGTTCTTC.

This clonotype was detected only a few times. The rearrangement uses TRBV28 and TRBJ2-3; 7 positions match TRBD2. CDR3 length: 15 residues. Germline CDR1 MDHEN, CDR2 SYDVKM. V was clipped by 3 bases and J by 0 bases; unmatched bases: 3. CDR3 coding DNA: TGTGCCAGCAGTTTCCTAGCGGCTAGCACAGATACGCAGTATTTT. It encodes CASSFLAASTDTQYF.

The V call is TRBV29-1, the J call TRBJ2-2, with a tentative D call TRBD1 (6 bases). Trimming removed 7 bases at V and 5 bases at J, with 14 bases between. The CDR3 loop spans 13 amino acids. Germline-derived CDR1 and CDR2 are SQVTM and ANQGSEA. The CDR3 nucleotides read TGCAGCGCCCGAAGGGGGAGAACCGGGGAGCTGTTTTTT. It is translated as CSARRGRTGELFF.

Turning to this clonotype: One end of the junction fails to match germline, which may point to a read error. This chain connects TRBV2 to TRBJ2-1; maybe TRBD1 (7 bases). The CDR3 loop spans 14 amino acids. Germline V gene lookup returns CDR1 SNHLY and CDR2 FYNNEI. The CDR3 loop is CASSDSGGSIPERF. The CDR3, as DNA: TGTGCCAGCAGTGACTCAGGGGGGTCAATCCCTGAACGCTTC.

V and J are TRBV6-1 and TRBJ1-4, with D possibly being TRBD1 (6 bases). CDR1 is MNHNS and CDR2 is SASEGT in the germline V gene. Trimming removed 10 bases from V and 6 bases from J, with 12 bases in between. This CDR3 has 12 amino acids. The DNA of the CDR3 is TGTGCCACCAGGGGAGGGTATGAAAAACTGTTTTTT. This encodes CATRGGYEKLFF.